This T cell receptor beta chain comes out of a study of shared clonotypes between healthy human individuals. Points on this clone: Its cognate antigen is unknown.

Whole-study findings and limits: Some naive CD4 clonotypes, roughly 4.7%, turned up in common across several donors.

Here immunoSEQ multiplex PCR was the method, and the copy in TCRdb shows in-frame clones only, minus some. The repertoire holds 1,100,000 or so clones, with 78% as singletons. The CDR3 totals 14 residues. Germline V gene data show CDR1 as MDHEN and CDR2 as SYDVKM. The ends were cut back, 8 bases at V and 3 bases at J, with 16 bases in the middle. This sequence joins TRBV28 and TRBJ1-2; a weak D match, TRBD1 (5 bases). The clonotype comes from a man aged 18 to 29 in good health. Some clones in this sample may be carry-over from other donors' samples. Sequenced: memory CD4+ T cells from PBMCs. Described subset: CD45RA-negative fraction. CDR3 protein: CASRLGTVDYGYTF. The DNA of the CDR3 is TGTGCCAGCCGACTGGGGACGGTCGACTATGGCTACACCTTC.